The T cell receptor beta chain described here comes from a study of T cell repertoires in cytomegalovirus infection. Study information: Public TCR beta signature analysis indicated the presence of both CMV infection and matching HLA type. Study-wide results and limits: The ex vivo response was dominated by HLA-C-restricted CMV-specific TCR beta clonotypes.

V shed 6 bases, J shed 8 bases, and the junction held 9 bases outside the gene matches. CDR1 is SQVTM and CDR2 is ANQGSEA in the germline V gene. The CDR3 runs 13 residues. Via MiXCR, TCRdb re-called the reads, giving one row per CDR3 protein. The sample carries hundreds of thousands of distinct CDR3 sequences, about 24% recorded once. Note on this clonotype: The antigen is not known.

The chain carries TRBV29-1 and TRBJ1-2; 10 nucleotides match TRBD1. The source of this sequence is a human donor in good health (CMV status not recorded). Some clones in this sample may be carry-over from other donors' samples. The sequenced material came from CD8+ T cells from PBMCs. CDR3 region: CSVVPGTGEGYTF. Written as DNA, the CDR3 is TGCAGCGTCGTACCCGGGACAGGGGAGGGCTACACCTTC.